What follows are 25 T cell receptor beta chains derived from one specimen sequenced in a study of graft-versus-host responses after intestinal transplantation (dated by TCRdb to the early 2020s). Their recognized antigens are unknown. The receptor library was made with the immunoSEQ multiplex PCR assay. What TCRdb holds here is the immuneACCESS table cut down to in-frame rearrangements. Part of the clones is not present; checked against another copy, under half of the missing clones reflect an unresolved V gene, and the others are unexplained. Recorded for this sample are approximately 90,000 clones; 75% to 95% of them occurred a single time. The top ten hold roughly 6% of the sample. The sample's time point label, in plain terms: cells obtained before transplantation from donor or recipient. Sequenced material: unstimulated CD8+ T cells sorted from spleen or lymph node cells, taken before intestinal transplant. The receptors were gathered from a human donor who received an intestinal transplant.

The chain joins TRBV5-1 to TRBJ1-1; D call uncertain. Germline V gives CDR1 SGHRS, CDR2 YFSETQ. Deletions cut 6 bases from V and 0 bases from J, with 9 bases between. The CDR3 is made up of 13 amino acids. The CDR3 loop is CASKLGVNTEAFF. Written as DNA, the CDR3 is TGCGCCAGCAAGTTGGGAGTGAACACTGAAGCTTTCTTT.

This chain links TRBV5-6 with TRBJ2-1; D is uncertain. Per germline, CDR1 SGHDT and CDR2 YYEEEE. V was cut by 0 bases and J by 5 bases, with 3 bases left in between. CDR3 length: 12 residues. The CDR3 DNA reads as TGTGCCAGCAGCTTGGGGGACAATGAGCAGTTCTTC. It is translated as CASSLGDNEQFF. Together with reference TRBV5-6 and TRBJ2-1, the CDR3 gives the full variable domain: DAGVTQSPTHLIKTRGQQVTLRCSPKSGHDTVSWYQQALGQGPQFIFQYYEEEERQRGNFPDRFSGHQFPNYSSELNVNALLLGDSALYLCASSLGDNEQFFGPGTRLTVL.

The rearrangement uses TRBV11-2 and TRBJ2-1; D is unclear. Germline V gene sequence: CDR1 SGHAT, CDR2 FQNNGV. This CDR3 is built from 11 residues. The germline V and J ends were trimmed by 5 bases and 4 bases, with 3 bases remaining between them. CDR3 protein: CASSRYNEQFF. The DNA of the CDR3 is TGTGCCAGCAGCCGGTACAATGAGCAGTTCTTC.

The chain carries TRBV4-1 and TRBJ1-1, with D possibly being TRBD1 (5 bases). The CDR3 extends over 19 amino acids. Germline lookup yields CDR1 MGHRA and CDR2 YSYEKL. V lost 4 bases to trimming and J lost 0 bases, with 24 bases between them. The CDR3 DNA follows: TGCGCCAGCAGCCGCCGGTTGTCAGCCGGGGCGGCCATGAACACTGAAGCTTTCTTT. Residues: CASSRRLSAGAAMNTEAFF.

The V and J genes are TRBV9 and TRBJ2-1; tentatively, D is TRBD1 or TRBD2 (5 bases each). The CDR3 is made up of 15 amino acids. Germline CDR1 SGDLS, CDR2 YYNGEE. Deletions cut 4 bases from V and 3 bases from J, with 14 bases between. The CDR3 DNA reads TGTGCCAGCAGCCCATCCGGGACCCTCTACAATGAGCAGTTCTTC. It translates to CASSPSGTLYNEQFF.

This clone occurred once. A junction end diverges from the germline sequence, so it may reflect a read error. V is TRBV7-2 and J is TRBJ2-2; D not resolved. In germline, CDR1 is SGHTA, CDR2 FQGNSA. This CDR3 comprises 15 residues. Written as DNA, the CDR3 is TGTGCCAGCAGTTTAGGAATACCGAACACCGGGGAGCTGTTTTTT. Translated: CASSLGIPNTGELFF.

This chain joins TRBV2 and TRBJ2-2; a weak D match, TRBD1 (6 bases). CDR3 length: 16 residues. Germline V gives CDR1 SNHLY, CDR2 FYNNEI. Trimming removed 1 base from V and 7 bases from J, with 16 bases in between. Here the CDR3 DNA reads TGTGCCAGCAGTGAAGAAGCCCTGGCAGGGGTCGGGGAGCTGTTTTTT. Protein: CASSEEALAGVGELFF.

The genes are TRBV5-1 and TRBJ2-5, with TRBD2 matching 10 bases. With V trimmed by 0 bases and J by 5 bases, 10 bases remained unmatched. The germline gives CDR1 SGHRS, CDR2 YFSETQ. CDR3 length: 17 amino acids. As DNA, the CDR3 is TGCGCCAGCAGCTTGGGACTAGCGGGCCAAAAGGGGGAGACCCAGTACTTC. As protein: CASSLGLAGQKGETQYF.

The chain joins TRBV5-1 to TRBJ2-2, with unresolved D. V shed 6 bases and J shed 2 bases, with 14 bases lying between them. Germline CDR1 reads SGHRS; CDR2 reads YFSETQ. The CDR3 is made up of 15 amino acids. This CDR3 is CASKIDTVNTGELFF. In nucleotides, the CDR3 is TGCGCCAGCAAGATCGACACGGTTAACACCGGGGAGCTGTTTTTT.

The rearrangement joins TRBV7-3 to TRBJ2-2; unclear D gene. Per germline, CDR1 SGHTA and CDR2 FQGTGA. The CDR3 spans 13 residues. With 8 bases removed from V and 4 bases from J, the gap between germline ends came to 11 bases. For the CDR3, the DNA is TGTGCCAGCGGGTTTGCCCCCACCGGGGAGCTGTTTTTT. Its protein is CASGFAPTGELFF.

For the CDR3, the DNA is TGTGCCATCAACAACGGGACAGGCCCTTATGGCTACACCTTC. Its protein product is CAINNGTGPYGYTF. The chain recombines TRBV10-3 with TRBJ1-2; 8 bases fit TRBD1. The V and J ends lost 7 bases and 5 bases, in that order; junction bases with no gene match: 9. From germline, CDR1 is ENHRY and CDR2 SYGVKD. The CDR3 sequence is 14 residues long.

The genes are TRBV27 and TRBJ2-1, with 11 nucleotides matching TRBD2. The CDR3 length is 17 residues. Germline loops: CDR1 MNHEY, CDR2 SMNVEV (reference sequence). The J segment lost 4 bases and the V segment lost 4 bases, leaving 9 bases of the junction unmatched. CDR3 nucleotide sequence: TGTGCCAGCAGTTCATCCAATAGCGGGGGGGGTTACAATGAGCAGTTCTTC. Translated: CASSSSNSGGGYNEQFF.

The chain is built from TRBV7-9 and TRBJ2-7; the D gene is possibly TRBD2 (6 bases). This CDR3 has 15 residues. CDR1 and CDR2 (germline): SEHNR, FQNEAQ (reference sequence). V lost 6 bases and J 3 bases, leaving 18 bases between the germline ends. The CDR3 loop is CASSSSGRNLYEQYF. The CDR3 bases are TGTGCCAGCAGTTCGAGCGGGCGCAATCTCTACGAGCAGTACTTC.

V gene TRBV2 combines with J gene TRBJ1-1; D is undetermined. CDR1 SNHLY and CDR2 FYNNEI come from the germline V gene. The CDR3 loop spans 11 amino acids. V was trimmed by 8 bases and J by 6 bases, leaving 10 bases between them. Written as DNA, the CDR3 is TGTGCCAGCGGCAGGTCAGCTGAAGCTTTCTTT. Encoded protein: CASGRSAEAFF. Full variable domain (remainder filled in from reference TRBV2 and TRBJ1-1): EPEVTQTPSHQVTQMGQEVILRCVPISNHLYFYWYRQILGQKVEFLVSFYNNEISEKSEIFDDQFSVERPDGSNFTLKIRSTKLEDSAMYFCASGRSAEAFFGQGTRLTVV.

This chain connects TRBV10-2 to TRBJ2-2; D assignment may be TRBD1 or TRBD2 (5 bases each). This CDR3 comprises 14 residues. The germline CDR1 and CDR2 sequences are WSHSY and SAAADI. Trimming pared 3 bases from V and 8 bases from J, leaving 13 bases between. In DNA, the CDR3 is TGCGCCAGCAGTGACCCAGGGACGGTAGGGGAGCTGTTTTTT. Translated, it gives CASSDPGTVGELFF.

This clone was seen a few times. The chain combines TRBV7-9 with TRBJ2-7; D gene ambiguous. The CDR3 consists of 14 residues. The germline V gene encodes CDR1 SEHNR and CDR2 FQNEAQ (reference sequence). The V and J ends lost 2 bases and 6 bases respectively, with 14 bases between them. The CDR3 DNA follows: TGTGCCAGCAGCTTATATGGCCAAGAAGGCGAGCAGTACTTC. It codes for CASSLYGQEGEQYF.

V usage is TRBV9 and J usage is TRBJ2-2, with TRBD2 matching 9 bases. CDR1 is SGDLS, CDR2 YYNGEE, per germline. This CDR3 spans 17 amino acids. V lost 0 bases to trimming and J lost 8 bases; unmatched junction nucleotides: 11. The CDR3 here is CASSVGATSGARGELFF. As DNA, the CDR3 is TGTGCCAGCAGCGTAGGTGCGACTAGCGGAGCCCGAGGGGAGCTGTTTTTT.

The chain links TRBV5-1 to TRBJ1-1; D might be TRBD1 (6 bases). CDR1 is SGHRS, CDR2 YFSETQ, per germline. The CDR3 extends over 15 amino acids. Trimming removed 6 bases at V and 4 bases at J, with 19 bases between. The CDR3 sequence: CASKKGGLPSTEAFF. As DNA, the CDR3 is TGCGCCAGCAAAAAGGGGGGGCTCCCCAGCACTGAAGCTTTCTTT. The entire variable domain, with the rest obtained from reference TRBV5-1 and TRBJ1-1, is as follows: KAGVTQTPRYLIKTRGQQVTLSCSPISGHRSVSWYQQTPGQGLQFLFEYFSETQRNKGNFPGRFSGRQFSNSRSEMNVSTLELGDSALYLCASKKGGLPSTEAFFGQGTRLTVV.

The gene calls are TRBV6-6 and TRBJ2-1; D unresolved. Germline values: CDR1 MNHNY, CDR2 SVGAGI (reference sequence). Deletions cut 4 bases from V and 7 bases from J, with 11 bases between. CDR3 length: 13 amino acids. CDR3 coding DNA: TGTGCCAGCAGTTGGACGGTGGGTAATGAGCAGTTCTTC. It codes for CASSWTVGNEQFF.

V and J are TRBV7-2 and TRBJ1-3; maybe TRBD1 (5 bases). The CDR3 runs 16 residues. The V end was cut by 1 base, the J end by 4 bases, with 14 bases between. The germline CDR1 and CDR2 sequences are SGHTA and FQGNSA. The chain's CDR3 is CASSLEGWEGGNTIYF. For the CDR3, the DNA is TGTGCCAGCAGCTTAGAGGGGTGGGAGGGCGGAAACACCATATATTTT.

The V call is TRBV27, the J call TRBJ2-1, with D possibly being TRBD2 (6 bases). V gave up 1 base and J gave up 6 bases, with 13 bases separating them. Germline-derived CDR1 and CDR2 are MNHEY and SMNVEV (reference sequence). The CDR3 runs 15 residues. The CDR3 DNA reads TGTGCCAGCAGTTTATTCCGGGGGTATGGCAATGAGCAGTTCTTC. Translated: CASSLFRGYGNEQFF.

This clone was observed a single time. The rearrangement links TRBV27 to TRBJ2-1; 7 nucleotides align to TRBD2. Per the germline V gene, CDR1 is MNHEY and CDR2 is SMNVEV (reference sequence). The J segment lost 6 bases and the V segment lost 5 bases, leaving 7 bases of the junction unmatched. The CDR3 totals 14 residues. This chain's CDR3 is CASSPIGGINEQFF. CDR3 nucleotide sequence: TGTGCCAGCAGTCCAATCGGGGGGATCAATGAGCAGTTCTTC.

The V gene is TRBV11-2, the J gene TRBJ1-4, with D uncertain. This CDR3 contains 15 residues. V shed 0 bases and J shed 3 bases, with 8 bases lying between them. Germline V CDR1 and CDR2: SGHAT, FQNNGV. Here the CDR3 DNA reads TGTGCCAGCAGCTTAGAAGGATCGGCTAATGAAAAACTGTTTTTT. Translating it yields CASSLEGSANEKLFF.

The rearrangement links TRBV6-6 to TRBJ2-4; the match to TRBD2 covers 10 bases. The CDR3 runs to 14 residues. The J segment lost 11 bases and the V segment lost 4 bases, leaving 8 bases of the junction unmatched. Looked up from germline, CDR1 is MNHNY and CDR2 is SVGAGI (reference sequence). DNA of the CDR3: TGTGCCAGCAGTTCGGGACTAGCGCAAGTGGTTCAGTACTTC. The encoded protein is CASSSGLAQVVQYF.

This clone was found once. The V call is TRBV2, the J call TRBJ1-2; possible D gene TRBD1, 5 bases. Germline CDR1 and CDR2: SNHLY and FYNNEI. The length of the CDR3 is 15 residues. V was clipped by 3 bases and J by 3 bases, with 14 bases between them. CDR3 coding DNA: TGTGCCAGCAGTGACTTTCAGGGCTGGCACTATGGCTACACCTTC. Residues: CASSDFQGWHYGYTF.